The clone carrying this T cell receptor (beta chain) was found many times. Antigen: not known. TCR alpha and TCR beta cDNA libraries carrying sample barcodes and UMIs came from 5'RACE with constant-segment primers. TCRdb re-called the 5' RACE reads through MiXCR, storing one row per CDR3 protein. The repertoire holds around 310,000 distinct CDR3 sequences, with 14% as singletons. The length of the CDR3 is 16 residues. Germline V CDR1 and CDR2: SGHTA, FQGNSA. Trimming removed 5 bases from V and 2 bases from J; junction bases left unmatched: 11. The sample belongs to a study of T-cell memory formation after mild COVID-19. Study-wide results and caveats: Later expanders leaned CD4+, whereas day 15 to 85 contracting clones were balanced CD4/CD8. Largely, contracting CD4+ clones fell within CM and EM, and contracting CD8+ clones within EMRA.

Sequencing input: PBMCs or a T cell subset sorted from them (not recorded which). V and J are TRBV7-2 and TRBJ2-7; the match to TRBD2 covers 8 bases. The clonotype comes from a man aged 18 to 35 who had mild COVID-19 (a few samples of this study predate the infection). Cell type and time point are not known. The chain's CDR3 is CASSLWRGAKTYEQYF. The CDR3 DNA reads TGTGCCAGCAGCCTTTGGCGGGGGGCAAAGACCTACGAGCAGTACTTC.